There are a few counts of the clone carrying this TCR beta chain. The source of the sample is a study of blood T cells in healthy people across ages. Then a second PCR, running roughly 7 to 11 cycles, was carried out with a sample-barcoded 5' primer and a J-beta primer mix. TCRdb redid the calling of the 5' RACE reads with MiXCR, one entry per CDR3 protein. This table has some 1.7 million distinct CDR3 sequences, roughly 30% appearing once. This CDR3 contains 15 residues. Germline-derived CDR1 and CDR2 are KGHSH and LQKENI. V was clipped by 6 bases and J by 4 bases, with 17 bases between them. This clonotype was obtained from a woman aged 25 to 39 in good health. J is TRBJ2-3 and V is TRBV18; maybe TRBD2 (6 bases). The sample taken for sequencing was blood. The CDR3 DNA is TGTGCCAGCTCCAGGGCTCGGGAGCAGGCAGATACGCAGTATTTT. Protein product: CASSRAREQADTQYF.